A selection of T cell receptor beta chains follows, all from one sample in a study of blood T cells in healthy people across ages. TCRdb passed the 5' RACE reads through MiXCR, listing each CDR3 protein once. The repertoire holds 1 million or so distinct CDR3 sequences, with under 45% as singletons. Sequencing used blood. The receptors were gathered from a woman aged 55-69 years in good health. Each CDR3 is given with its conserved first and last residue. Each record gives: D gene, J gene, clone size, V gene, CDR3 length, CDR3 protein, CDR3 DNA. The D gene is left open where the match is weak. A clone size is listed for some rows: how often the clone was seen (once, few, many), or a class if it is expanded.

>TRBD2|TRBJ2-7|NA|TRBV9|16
CASSSGGTSHTYEQYF
TGTGCCAGCAGCTCAGGAGGGACTAGCCATACCTACGAGCAGTACTTC
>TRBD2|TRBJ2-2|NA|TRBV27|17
CASSLRLAGDLAGELFF
TGTGCCAGCAGTTTAAGACTAGCGGGAGACTTGGCCGGGGAGCTGTTTTTT
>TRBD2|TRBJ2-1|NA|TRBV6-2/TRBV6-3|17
CASSSQMTSGSRNEQFF
TGTGCCAGCAGTTCACAGATGACTAGCGGGAGTCGCAATGAGCAGTTCTTC
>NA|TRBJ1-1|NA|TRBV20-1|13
CSARGQGDTEAFF
TGCAGTGCTCGGGGGCAGGGAGATACTGAAGCTTTCTTT
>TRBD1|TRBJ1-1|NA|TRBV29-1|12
CSVARGPTEAFF
TGCAGCGTTGCTAGGGGGCCCACTGAAGCTTTCTTT
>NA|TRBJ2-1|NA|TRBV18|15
CASSPMRGIYNEQFF
TGTGCCAGCTCGCCCATGAGGGGGATTTACAATGAGCAGTTCTTC
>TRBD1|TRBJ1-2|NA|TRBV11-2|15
CASSLGATGGYGYTF
TGTGCCAGCAGCTTAGGAGCGACAGGGGGCTATGGCTACACCTTC
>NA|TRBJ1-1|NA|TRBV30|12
CAWAGDYTEAFF
TGTGCCTGGGCGGGGGATTACACTGAAGCTTTCTTT
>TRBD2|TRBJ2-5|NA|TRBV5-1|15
CASSSGTRPQETQYF
TGCGCCAGCAGCTCCGGGACTAGACCCCAAGAGACCCAGTACTTC
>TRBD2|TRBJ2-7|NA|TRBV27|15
CASSTLAGGQYEQYF
TGTGCCAGCAGTACACTAGCGGGAGGGCAGTACGAGCAGTACTTC
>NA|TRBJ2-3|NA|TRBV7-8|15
CASSYSRGARDTQYF
TGTGCCAGCAGTTACAGCCGGGGGGCTCGGGATACGCAGTATTTT
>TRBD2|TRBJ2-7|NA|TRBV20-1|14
CSAGDGLADYEQYF
TGCAGTGCTGGAGACGGACTAGCGGATTACGAGCAGTACTTC
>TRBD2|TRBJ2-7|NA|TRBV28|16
CASSFNSGRGAYEQYF
TGTGCCAGCAGTTTCAATTCAGGGCGGGGGGCCTACGAGCAGTACTTC
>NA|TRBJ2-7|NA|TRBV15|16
CATSGAWQGIGEEQYF
TGTGCCACCAGCGGCGCATGGCAGGGGATAGGGGAGGAGCAGTACTTC
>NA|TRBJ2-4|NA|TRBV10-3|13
CAIKPEGQGSQYF
TGTGCCATCAAACCGGAGGGCCAGGGTTCGCAGTACTTC
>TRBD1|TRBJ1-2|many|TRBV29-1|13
CSVGTGVNYGYTF
TGCAGCGTAGGGACAGGGGTTAACTATGGCTACACCTTC
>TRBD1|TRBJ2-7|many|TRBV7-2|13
CASSLVFGDRGYF
TGTGCCAGCAGCTTAGTTTTCGGGGACAGAGGGTACTTC
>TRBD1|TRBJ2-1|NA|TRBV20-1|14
CSARLGQGAREQFF
TGCAGTGCTAGATTAGGGCAGGGGGCGCGTGAGCAGTTCTTC
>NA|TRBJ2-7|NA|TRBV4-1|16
CASSQPTGAPYNEQYF
TGCGCCAGCAGCCAACCGACGGGAGCGCCCTACAATGAGCAGTACTTC
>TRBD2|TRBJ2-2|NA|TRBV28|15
CASRPGLVSVGELFF
TGTGCCAGCAGGCCGGGACTAGTTTCGGTCGGGGAGCTGTTTTTT
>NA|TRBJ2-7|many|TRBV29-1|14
CSVTWDRLRDEQYF
TGCAGCGTGACCTGGGACCGACTGAGGGACGAGCAGTACTTC
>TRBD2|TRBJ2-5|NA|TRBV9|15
CASTPGLAGLETQYF
TGTGCCAGCACCCCCGGACTAGCGGGACTTGAGACCCAGTACTTC
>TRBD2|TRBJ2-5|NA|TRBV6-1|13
CASTTSGQETQYF
TGTGCCTCTACTACTAGCGGGCAAGAGACCCAGTACTTC
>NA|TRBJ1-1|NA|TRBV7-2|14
CASSWDHQGTEAFF
TGTGCCAGCAGCTGGGACCACCAGGGGACTGAAGCTTTCTTT
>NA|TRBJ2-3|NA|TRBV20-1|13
CSATASTKDTQYF
TGCAGTGCCACAGCCTCAACTAAAGATACGCAGTATTTT
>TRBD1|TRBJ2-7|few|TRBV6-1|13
CASRWTGAYEQYF
TGTGCCAGCAGATGGACAGGGGCATACGAGCAGTACTTC
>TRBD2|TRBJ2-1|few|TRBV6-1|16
CASSAIAGVGYNEQFF
TGTGCCAGCAGTGCGATAGCGGGAGTGGGATACAATGAGCAGTTCTTC
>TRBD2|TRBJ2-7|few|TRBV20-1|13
CSGRTSGTYEQYF
TGCAGTGGGAGGACTAGCGGGACCTACGAGCAGTACTTC
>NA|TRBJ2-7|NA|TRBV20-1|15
CSASGLGREVYEQYF
TGCAGTGCTAGCGGTCTTGGGCGGGAAGTCTACGAGCAGTACTTC
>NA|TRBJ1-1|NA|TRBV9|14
CASSVGTLNTEAFF
TGTGCCAGCAGCGTCGGGACCTTGAACACTGAAGCTTTCTTT
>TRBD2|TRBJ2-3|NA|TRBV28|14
CASSPSGREDTQYF
TGTGCCAGCAGCCCAAGCGGGAGAGAAGATACGCAGTATTTT
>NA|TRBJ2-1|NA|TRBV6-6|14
CASSPKTEPNEQFF
TGTGCCAGCAGTCCAAAAACGGAGCCTAATGAGCAGTTCTTC
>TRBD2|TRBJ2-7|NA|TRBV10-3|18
CAISEPGRAGGTSYEQYF
TGTGCCATCAGTGAGCCAGGACGAGCGGGGGGCACATCCTACGAGCAGTACTTC
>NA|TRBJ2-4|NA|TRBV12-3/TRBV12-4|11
CASSFAGIQYF
TGTGCCAGCAGTTTCGCAGGGATTCAGTACTTC
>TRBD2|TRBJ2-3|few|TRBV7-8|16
CASSPSGGESTDTQYF
TGTGCCAGTAGCCCCTCGGGGGGGGAGAGCACAGATACGCAGTATTTT
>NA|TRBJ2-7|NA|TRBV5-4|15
CASSLEPLVYYEQYF
TGTGCCAGCAGCTTGGAACCGCTAGTTTACTACGAGCAGTACTTC
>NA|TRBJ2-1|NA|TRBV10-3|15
CAIRLDGSSYNEQFF
TGTGCCATCAGACTCGACGGTAGCTCCTACAATGAGCAGTTCTTC
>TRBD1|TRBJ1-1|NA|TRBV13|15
CASSKRDRVGTEAFF
TGTGCCAGCAGCAAAAGGGACAGGGTAGGCACTGAAGCTTTCTTT
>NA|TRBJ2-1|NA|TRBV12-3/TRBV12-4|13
CASSQREPDEQFF
TGTGCCAGCAGTCAAAGGGAACCGGATGAGCAGTTCTTC
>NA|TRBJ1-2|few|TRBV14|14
CASSPWEDNYGYTF
TGTGCCAGCAGCCCCTGGGAGGATAACTATGGCTACACCTTC
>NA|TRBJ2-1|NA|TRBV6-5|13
CASSLEAQDEQFF
TGTGCCAGCAGCTTGGAGGCACAGGATGAGCAGTTCTTC
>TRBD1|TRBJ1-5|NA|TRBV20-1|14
CSARSGGGNQPQHF
TGCAGTGCTAGATCAGGGGGTGGCAATCAGCCCCAGCATTTT
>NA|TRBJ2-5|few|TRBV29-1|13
CSAQPAGDETQYF
TGCAGCGCCCAACCGGCAGGAGACGAGACCCAGTACTTC
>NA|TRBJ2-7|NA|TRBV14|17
CASSHARMAGTLYEQYF
TGTGCCAGCAGCCACGCTCGAATGGCCGGGACTTTATACGAGCAGTACTTC
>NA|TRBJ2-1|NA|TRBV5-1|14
CAGSPGGLADEQFF
TGCGCCGGCAGCCCAGGGGGGCTGGCTGATGAGCAGTTCTTC
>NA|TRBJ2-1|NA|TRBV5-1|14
CASSLVLWEDEQFF
TGCGCCAGCAGCTTGGTCTTGTGGGAAGATGAGCAGTTCTTC
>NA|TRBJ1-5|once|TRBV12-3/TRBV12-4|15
CASSPLGGGGQPQHF
TGTGCCAGCAGCCCCTTAGGGGGAGGAGGACAGCCCCAGCATTTT
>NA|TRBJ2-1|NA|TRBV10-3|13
CAISLGADNEQFF
TGTGCCATCAGTCTAGGGGCCGACAATGAGCAGTTCTTC
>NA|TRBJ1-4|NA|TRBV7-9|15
CASQWGELTNEKLFF
TGTGCCAGTCAGTGGGGGGAACTAACTAATGAAAAACTGTTTTTT
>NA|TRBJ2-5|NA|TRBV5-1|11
CASQGRETQYF
TGCGCCAGCCAAGGTAGAGAGACCCAGTACTTC
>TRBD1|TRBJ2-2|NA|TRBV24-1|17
CATSGPGQGVYTGELFF
TGTGCCACCAGTGGTCCGGGACAGGGGGTTTACACCGGGGAGCTGTTTTTT
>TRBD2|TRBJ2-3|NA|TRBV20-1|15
CSARRLAGGTDTQYF
TGCAGTGCTAGGCGTTTAGCGGGGGGCACAGATACGCAGTATTTT
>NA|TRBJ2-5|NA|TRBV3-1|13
CASSGPFQETQYF
TGTGCCAGCAGCGGGCCCTTCCAAGAGACCCAGTACTTC
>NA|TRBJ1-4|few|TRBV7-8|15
CASSPGQKFNEKLFF
TGTGCCAGCAGCCCCGGACAGAAATTTAATGAAAAACTGTTTTTT
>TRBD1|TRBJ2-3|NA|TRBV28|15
CASSSDRAYTDTQYF
TGTGCCAGCAGTTCGGACAGGGCTTACACAGATACGCAGTATTTT
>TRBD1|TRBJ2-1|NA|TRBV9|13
CASSLQGNGEQFF
TGTGCCAGCAGCTTACAGGGGAACGGTGAGCAGTTCTTC
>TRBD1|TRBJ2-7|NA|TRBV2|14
CASTEGQGIDGQYF
TGTGCCAGCACGGAAGGACAGGGGATTGATGGGCAGTACTTC
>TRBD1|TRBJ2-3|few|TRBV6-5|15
CASTRQGFFTDTQYF
TGTGCCAGCACCAGACAGGGGTTTTTCACAGATACGCAGTATTTT
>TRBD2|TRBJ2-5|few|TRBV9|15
CASSATAGGRETQYF
TGTGCCAGCAGCGCGACAGCGGGAGGGCGAGAGACCCAGTACTTC